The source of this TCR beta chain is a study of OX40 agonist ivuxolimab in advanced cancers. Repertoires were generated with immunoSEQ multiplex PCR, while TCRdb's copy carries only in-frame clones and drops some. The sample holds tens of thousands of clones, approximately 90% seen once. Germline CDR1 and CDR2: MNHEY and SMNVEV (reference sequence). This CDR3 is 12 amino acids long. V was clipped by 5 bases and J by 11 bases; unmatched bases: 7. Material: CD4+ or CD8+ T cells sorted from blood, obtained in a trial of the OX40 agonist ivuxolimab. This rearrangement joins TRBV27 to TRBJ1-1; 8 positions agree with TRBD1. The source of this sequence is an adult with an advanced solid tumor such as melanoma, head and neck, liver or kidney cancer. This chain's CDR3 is CASSQGANPAFF. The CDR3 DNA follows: TGTGCCAGCAGTCAGGGGGCGAATCCGGCTTTCTTT.